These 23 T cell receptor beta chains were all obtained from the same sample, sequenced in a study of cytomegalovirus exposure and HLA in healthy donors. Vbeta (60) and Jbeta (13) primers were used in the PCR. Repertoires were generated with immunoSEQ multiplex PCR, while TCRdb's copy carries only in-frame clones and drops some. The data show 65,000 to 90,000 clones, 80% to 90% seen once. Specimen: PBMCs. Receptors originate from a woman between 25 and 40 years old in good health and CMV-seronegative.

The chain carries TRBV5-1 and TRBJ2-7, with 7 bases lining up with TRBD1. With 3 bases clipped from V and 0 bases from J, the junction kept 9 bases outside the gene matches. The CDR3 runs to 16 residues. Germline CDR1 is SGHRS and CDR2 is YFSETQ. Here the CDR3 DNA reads TGCGCCAGCAGCTCTGGACCAGGGGACAGCTCCTACGAGCAGTACTTC. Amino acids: CASSSGPGDSSYEQYF.

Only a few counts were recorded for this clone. The CDR3 sequence: CASSLFSGLPYEQYF. The CDR3 DNA sequence: TGTGCCAGCAGTCTATTTAGCGGGTTACCCTACGAGCAGTACTTC. The V gene is TRBV6-6, the J gene TRBJ2-7; TRBD2 matches at 7 bases. CDR1 MNHNY and CDR2 SVGAGI come from the germline V gene (reference sequence). The CDR3 is 15 residues long. V gave up 5 bases and J gave up 2 bases; unmatched junction bases: 9.

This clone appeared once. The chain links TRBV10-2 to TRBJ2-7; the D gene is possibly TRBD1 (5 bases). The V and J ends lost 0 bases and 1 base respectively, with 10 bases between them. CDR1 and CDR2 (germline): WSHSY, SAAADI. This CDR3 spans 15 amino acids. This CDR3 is CASSESSGQSYEQYF. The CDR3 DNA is TGCGCCAGCAGTGAGTCTTCCGGACAATCCTACGAGCAGTACTTC.

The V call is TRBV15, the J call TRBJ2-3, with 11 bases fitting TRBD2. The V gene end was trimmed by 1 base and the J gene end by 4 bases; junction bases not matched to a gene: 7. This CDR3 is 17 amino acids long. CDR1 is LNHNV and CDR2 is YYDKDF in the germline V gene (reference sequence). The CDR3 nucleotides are TGTGCCACCAGCAGAGCCTTAGCGGGAGGGGGGGCAGATACGCAGTATTTT. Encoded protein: CATSRALAGGGADTQYF.

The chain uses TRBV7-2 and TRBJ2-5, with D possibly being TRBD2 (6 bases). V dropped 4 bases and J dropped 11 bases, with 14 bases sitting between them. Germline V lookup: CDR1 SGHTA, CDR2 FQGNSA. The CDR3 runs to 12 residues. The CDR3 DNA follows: TGTGCCAGCAGCTCCGGGCCTCGGGAGCAGTACTTC. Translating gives CASSSGPREQYF.

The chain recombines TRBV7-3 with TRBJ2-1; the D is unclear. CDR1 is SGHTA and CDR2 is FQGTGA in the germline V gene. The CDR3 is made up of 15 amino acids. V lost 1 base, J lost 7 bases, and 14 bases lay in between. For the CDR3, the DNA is TGTGCCAGCAGCTTAATGCCCCGCGAACGGAATGAGCAGTTCTTC. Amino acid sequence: CASSLMPRERNEQFF.

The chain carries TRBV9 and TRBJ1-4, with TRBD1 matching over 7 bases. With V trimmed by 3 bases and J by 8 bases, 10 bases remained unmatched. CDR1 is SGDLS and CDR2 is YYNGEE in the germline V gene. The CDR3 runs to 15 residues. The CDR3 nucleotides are TGTGCCAGCAGCGCCCGGGACAGCGGGTCGGAAAAACTGTTTTTT. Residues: CASSARDSGSEKLFF.

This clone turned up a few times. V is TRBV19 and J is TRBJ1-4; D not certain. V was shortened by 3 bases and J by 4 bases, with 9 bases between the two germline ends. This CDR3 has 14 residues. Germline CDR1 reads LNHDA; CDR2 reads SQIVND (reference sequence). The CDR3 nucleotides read TGTGCCAGTAGTATCTTCGGTGATAATGAAAAACTGTTTTTT. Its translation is CASSIFGDNEKLFF.

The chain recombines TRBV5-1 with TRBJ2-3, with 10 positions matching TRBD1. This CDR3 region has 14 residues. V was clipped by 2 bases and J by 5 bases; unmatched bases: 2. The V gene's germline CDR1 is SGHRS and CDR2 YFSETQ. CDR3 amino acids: CASSLGQGVDTQYF. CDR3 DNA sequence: TGCGCCAGCAGCTTAGGACAGGGGGTAGATACGCAGTATTTT.

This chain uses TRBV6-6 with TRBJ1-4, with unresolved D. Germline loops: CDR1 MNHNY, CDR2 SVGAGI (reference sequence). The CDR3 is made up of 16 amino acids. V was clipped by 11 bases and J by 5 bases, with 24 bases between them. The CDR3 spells CAGGRGGLGKNEKLFF. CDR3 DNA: TGTGCCGGAGGCCGGGGAGGGTTAGGTAAAAATGAAAAACTGTTTTTT.

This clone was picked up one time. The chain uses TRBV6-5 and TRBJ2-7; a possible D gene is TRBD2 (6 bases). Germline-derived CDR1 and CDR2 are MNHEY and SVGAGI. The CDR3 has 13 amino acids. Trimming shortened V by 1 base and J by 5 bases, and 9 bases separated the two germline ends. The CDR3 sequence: CASSYFERDEQYF. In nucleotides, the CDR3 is TGTGCCAGCAGTTACTTTGAGCGGGACGAGCAGTACTTC.

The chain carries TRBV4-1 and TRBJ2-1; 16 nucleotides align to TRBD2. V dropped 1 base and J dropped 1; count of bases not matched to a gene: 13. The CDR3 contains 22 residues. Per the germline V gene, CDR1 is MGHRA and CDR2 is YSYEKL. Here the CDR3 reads CASSQGGLAGGTRFSSYNEQFF. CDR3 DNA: TGCGCCAGCAGCCAAGGGGGACTAGCGGGAGGGACAAGGTTCAGTTCCTACAATGAGCAGTTCTTC.

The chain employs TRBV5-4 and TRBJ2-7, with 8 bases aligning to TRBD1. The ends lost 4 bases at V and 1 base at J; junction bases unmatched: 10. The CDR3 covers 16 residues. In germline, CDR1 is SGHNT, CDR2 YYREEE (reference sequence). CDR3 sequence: CASSIARTGPSYEQYF. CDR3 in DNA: TGTGCCAGCAGCATCGCGAGGACAGGGCCTTCCTACGAGCAGTACTTC.

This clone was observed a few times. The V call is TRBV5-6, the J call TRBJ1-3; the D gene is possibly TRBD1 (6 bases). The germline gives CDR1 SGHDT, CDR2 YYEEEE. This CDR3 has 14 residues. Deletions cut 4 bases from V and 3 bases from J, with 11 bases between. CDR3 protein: CASSTGNLGNTIYF. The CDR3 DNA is TGTGCCAGCAGCACAGGGAACCTTGGAAACACCATATATTTT.

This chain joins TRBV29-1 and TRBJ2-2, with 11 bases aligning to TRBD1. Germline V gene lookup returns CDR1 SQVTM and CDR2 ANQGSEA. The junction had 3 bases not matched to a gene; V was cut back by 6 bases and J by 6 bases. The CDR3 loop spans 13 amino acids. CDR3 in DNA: TGCAGCGTCGGGACAGGGGGGGCCGGGGAGCTGTTTTTT. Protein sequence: CSVGTGGAGELFF.

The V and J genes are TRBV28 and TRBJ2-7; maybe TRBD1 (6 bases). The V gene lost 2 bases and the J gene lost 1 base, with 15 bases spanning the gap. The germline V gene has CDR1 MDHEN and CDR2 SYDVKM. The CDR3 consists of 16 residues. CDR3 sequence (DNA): TGTGCCAGCAGTTTAAGGGCGGGCCAGGGGTCCTACGAGCAGTACTTC. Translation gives CASSLRAGQGSYEQYF.

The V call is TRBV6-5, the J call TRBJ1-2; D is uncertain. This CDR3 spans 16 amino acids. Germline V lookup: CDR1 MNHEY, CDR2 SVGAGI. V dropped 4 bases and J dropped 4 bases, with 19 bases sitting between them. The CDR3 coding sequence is TGTGCCAGCAGTTCTATCGGGATCCGGGGTAGCTATGGCTACACCTTC. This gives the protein CASSSIGIRGSYGYTF.

The CDR3 nucleotides read TGTGCCAGCAGCGTAGCCCCAGCGGGAGGGGAAGAGACCCAGTACTTC. Translation gives CASSVAPAGGEETQYF. The chain carries TRBV9 and TRBJ2-5; 10 bases agree with TRBD2. Germline values: CDR1 SGDLS, CDR2 YYNGEE. The trim removed 0 bases at V and 3 bases at J, leaving 5 bases unmatched. CDR3 length: 16 residues. Supplemented by reference TRBV9 and TRBJ2-5, the full variable domain reads DSGVTQTPKHLITATGQRVTLRCSPRSGDLSVYWYQQSLDQGLQFLIQYYNGEERAKGNILERFSAQQFPDLHSELNLSSLELGDSALYFCASSVAPAGGEETQYFGPGTRLLVL.

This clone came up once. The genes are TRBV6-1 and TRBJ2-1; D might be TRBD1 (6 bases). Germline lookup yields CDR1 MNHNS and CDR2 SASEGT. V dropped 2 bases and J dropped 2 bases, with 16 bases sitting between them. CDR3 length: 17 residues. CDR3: CASSEQLGGLAYNEQFF. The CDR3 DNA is TGTGCCAGCAGTGAACAGCTTGGGGGCCTCGCCTACAATGAGCAGTTCTTC.

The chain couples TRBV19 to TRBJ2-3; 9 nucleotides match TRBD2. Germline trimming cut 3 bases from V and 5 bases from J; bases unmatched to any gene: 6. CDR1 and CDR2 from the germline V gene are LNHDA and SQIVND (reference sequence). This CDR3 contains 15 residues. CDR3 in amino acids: CASSMPSGIRDTQYF. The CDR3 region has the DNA TGTGCCAGTAGTATGCCTAGCGGGATTAGAGATACGCAGTATTTT.

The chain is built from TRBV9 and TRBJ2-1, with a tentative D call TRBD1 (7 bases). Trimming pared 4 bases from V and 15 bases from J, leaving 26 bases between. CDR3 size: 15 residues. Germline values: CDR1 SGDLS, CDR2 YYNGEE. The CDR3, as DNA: TGTGCCAGCAGCCCGACTAGGGGGCCACACAACCCAACGTTCTTC. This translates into CASSPTRGPHNPTFF.

The CDR3 region is CASSKLLAGGTHEQYF. The CDR3, as DNA: TGTGCCAGCAGTAAATTACTAGCGGGAGGAACCCACGAGCAGTACTTC. The chain couples TRBV28 to TRBJ2-7, with TRBD2 matching over 12 bases. The germline V gene has CDR1 MDHEN and CDR2 SYDVKM. The V segment lost 5 bases and the J segment 5 bases; nucleotides outside the gene matches: 10. This CDR3 region has 16 residues.

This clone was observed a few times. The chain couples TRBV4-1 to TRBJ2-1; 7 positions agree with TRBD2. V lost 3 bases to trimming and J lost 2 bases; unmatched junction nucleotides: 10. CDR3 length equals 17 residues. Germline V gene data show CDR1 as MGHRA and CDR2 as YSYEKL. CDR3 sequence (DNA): TGCGCCAGCAGCCAGGTACCTAGCGGAGGGGCCTACAATGAGCAGTTCTTC. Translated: CASSQVPSGGAYNEQFF.